This TCR beta chain is from a study of shared clonotypes between healthy human individuals. All donors qualified as healthy HIV-negative adults and had experienced no recent acute infections or vaccinations. Libraries were prepared by immunoSEQ multiplex PCR; TCRdb keeps only in-frame clonotypes and omits some of them. The profile covers 85,000 to 100,000 clones, with 67% appearing a single time and over 35% taken by the ten largest. In this sample, this clone turned up once. This CDR3 region has 15 residues. Per germline, CDR1 SQVTM and CDR2 ANQGSEA. Trimming cost V 6 bases and J 0 bases, with 17 bases left between them.

This TCR derives from a man aged 25-40 years in good health. This chain uses TRBV29-1 with TRBJ1-1; D gene uncertain. The sequencing sample was made of memory CD8+ T cells sorted from blood. Subset indicated: CD45RO+ cells pooled with CCR7-negative TemRA cells. The CDR3 here is CSVAPGWAMNTEAFF. The CDR3 DNA reads as TGCAGCGTCGCCCCCGGGTGGGCGATGAACACTGAAGCTTTCTTT.